This TCR beta chain was obtained from a study of T-cell reconstitution after alpha-beta-depleted transplantation in children. Trimming took 3 bases from V and 6 from J; bases not matched to a gene: 1. The CDR3 contains 12 residues. Per germline, CDR1 KGHSH and CDR2 LQKENI. The library targeted TCRbeta and was prepared with unique molecular identifiers. TCRdb fed the PCR reads into MiXCR, producing one record per CDR3 protein. The table lists fewer than 120,000 distinct CDR3 sequences, 10% of them singletons, with approximately 7.6% in the top ten. Sample: PBMCs from the stem cell graft donor, taken from the stem cell graft. This receptor was obtained from a human donor who donated a stem cell graft to a child with acute lymphoblastic leukemia. J is TRBJ1-2 and V is TRBV18, with TRBD1 matching 7 bases. The CDR3 bases are TGTGCCAGCTCACCGACAGGGAATGGCTACACCTTC. As protein: CASSPTGNGYTF.